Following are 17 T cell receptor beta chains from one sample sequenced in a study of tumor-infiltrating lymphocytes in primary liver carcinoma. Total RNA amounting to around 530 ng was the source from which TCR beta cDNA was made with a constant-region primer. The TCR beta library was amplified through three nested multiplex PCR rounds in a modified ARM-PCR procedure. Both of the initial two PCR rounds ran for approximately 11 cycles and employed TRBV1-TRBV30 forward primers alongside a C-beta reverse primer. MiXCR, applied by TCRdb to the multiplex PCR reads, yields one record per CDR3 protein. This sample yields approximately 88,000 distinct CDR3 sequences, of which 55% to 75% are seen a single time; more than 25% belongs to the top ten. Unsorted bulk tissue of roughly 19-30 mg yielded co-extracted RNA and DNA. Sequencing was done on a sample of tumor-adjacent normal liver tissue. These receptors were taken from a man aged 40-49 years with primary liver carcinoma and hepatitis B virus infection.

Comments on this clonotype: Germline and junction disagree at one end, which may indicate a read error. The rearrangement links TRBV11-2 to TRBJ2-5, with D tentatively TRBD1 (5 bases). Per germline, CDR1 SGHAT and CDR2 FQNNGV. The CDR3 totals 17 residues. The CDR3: CVSSLGALSGFRETQYF. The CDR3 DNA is TGTGTCAGCAGCTTAGGGGCCTTGTCCGGGTTTCGAGAGACCCAGTACTTC.

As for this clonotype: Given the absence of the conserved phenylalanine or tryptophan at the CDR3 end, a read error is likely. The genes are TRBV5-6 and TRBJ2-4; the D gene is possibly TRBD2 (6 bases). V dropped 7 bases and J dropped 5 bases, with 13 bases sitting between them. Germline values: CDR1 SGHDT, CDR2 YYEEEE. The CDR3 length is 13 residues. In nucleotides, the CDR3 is TGTGCCAGCGGCGGGGTGTCCCAAAACATTCAGTACCTC. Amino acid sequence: CASGGVSQNIQYL.

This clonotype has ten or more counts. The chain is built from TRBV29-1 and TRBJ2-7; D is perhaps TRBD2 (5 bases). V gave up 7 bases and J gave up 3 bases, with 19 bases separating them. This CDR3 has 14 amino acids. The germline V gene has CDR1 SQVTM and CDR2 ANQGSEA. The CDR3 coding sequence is TGCAGCGCACGAGAAGGGAGCAAGGGCTACGAGCAGTACTTC. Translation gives CSAREGSKGYEQYF.

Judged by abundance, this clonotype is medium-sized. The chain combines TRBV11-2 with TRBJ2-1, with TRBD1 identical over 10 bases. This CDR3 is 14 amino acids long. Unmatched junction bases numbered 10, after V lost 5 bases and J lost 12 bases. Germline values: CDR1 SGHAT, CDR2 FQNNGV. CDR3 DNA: TGTGCCAGCAGCCGAGGGTCCGGGGACAGGGGGCAGTTCTTC. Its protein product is CASSRGSGDRGQFF.

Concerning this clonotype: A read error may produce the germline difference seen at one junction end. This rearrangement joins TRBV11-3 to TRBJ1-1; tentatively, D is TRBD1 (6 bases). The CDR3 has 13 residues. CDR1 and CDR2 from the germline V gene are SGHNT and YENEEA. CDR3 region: CASSFEGGTEAFF. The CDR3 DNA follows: TGTGCCAGCAGCTTTGAAGGGGGGACTGAAGCTTTCTTC.

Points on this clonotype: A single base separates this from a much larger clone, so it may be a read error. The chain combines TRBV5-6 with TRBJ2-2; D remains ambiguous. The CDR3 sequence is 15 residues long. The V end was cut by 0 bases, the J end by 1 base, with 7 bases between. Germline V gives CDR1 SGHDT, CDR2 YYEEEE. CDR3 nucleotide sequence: TGTGCCAGCAGCTTGGCTGGCAGGAACACCGGGGAGCTGTTTTTT. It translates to CASSLAGRNTGELFF.

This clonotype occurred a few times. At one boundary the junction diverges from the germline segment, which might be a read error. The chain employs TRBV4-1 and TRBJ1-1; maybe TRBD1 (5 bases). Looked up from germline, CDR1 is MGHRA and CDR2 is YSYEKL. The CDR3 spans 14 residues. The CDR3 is CASSLSGTNTEALF. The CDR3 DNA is TGCGCCAGCAGCCTCTCCGGGACCAACACTGAAGCTCTCTTT.

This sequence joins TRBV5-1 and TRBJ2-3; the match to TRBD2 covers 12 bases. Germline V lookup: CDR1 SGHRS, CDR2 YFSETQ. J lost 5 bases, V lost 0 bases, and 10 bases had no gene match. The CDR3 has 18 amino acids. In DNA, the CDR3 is TGCGCCAGCAGCTTGGGACTAGCGGGAGCCGGTTGGAAAGATACGCAGTATTTT. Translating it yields CASSLGLAGAGWKDTQYF. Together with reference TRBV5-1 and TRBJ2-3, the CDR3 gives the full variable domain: KAGVTQTPRYLIKTRGQQVTLSCSPISGHRSVSWYQQTPGQGLQFLFEYFSETQRNKGNFPGRFSGRQFSNSRSEMNVSTLELGDSALYLCASSLGLAGAGWKDTQYFGPGTRLTVL.

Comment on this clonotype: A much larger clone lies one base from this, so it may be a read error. The CDR3 here is CASSPRQGHYEQYF. The CDR3 DNA sequence: TGTGCCAGCAGTCCGAGACAGGGGCACTACGAGCAGTACTTC. This chain joins TRBV12-3 or TRBV12-4 and TRBJ2-7; TRBD1 aligns across 8 bases. With V trimmed by 5 bases and J by 3 bases, 6 bases remained unmatched. There are 14 residues in the CDR3.

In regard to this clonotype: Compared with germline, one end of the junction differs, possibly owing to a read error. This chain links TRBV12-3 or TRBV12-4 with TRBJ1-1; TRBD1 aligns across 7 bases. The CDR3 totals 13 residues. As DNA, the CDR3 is TGTGTCAGCAGTGTGACAGGGTTGACTGAAGCCTTCTTT. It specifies CVSSVTGLTEAFF.

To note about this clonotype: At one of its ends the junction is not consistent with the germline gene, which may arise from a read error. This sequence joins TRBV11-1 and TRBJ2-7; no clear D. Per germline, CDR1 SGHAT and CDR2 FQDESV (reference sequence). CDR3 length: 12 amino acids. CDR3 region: CASSLDGEEQHF. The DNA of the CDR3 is TGTGCCAGCAGCTTGGATGGTGAGGAGCAGCACTTC.

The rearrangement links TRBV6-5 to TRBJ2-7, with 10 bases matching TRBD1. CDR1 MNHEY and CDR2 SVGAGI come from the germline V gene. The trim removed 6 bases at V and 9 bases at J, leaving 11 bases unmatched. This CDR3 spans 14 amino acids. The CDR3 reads CASSQDRGNHVQYF. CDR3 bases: TGTGCCAGCAGCCAGGACAGGGGGAACCACGTGCAGTACTTC.

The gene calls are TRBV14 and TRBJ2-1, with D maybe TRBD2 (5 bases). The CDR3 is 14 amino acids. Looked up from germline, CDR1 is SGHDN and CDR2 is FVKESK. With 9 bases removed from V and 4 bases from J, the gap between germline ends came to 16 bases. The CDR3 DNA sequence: TGTGCCAGAAGGGAGAGGAGCGTGTACAATGAGCAGTTCTTC. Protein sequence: CARRERSVYNEQFF.

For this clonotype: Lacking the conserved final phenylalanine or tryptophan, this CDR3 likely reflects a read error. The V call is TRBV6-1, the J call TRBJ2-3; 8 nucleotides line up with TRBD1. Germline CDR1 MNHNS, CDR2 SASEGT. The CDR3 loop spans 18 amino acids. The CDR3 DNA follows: TGTACCAGCAGTGATGGCCTTGGACAGGGCAAATGGTACGATACGCAGTATCTT. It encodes CTSSDGLGQGKWYDTQYL.

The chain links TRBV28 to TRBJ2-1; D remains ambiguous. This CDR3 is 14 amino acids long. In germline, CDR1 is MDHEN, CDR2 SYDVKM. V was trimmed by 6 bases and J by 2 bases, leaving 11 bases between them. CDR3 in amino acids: CASRPSIPYNEQFF. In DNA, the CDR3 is TGTGCCAGCAGACCGAGCATCCCCTACAATGAGCAGTTCTTC.

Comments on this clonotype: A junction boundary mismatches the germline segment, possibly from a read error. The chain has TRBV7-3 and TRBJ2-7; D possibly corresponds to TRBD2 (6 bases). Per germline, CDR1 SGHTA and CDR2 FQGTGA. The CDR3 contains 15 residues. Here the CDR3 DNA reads TGTACCAGCAGCTACTTCCGGGACTTGGCCTACGAGCAGTACTTC. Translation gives CTSSYFRDLAYEQYF.

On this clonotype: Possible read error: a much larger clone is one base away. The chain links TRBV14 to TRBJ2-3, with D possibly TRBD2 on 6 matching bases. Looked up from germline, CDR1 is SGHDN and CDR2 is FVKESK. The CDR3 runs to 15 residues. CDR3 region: CASSRRGTYTDAQYF. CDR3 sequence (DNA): TGTGCCAGCAGCCGGCGGGGTACCTACACAGATGCGCAGTATTTT.